The 32 T cell receptor beta chains given below trace back to one sample, sequenced in a study of lymphopenia after photon versus proton radiotherapy. The repertoire was sequenced with immunoSEQ multiplex PCR; TCRdb's copy has only in-frame clones and lacks some. Counted here are around 70,000 clones, roughly 92% occurring once; the ten biggest clones make up approximately 2.1%. Sequenced material: peripheral blood, taken from a patient treated with photon-based radiotherapy. The receptors stem from a middle-aged woman with cholangiocarcinoma.

The chain combines TRBV30 with TRBJ1-1, with unresolved D. CDR3 length: 13 amino acids. The V end was cut by 2 bases, the J end by 1 base, with 8 bases between. Germline loops: CDR1 GTSNPN, CDR2 SVGIG (reference sequence). CDR3 residues: CAWSLGENTEAFF. Here the CDR3 DNA reads TGTGCCTGGAGTTTGGGAGAGAACACTGAAGCTTTCTTT.

This clone appeared once. V and J are TRBV10-1 and TRBJ1-1; D perhaps matches TRBD1 (5 bases). Germline CDR1 and CDR2: WNHNN and SYGVQD (reference sequence). V lost 5 bases and J 1 base, leaving 11 bases between the germline ends. CDR3 length: 14 residues. The CDR3 loop reads CASSRGGSNTEAFF. CDR3 nucleotide sequence: TGCGCCAGCAGTCGGGGGGGGTCGAACACTGAAGCTTTCTTT.

The chain uses TRBV4-3 and TRBJ2-7; 10 bases line up with TRBD2. The CDR3 runs to 16 residues. Germline V gene sequence: CDR1 LGHNA, CDR2 YSLEER. J lost 3 bases, V lost 0 bases, and 5 bases had no gene match. The CDR3: CASSQDPAGGNYEQYF. The CDR3 nucleotides are TGCGCCAGCAGCCAAGACCCAGCGGGAGGGAACTACGAGCAGTACTTC.

V is TRBV7-9 and J is TRBJ1-1; 8 nucleotides agree with TRBD1. V shed 5 bases and J 2 bases; nucleotides not matched to a gene: 7. From germline, CDR1 is SEHNR and CDR2 FQNEAQ (reference sequence). This CDR3 is built from 15 residues. CDR3 sequence: CASSGQGQDNTEAFF. The CDR3 DNA reads TGTGCCAGCAGCGGGCAGGGACAGGACAACACTGAAGCTTTCTTT.

This sequence joins TRBV6-1 and TRBJ1-2; D uncertain. Germline assignment: CDR1 MNHNS and CDR2 SASEGT. Trimming pared 10 bases from V and 6 bases from J, leaving 18 bases between. The CDR3 is 13 residues long. Here the CDR3 reads CATLVDPLDGYTF. For the CDR3, the DNA is TGTGCCACCCTGGTTGATCCGCTTGATGGCTACACCTTC.

This chain uses TRBV6-5 with TRBJ1-5; D is perhaps TRBD1 (6 bases). V shed 5 bases and J shed 2 bases, with 13 bases lying between them. The CDR3 is 15 residues long. CDR1 is MNHEY, CDR2 SVGAGI, per germline. For the CDR3, the DNA is TGTGCCAGCAGTCCCCGGGCAGGGGGCAATCAGCCCCAGCATTTT. The encoded protein is CASSPRAGGNQPQHF.

The CDR3 here is CASSVGGDTTDGYTF. CDR3 nucleotide sequence: TGTGCCAGCAGCGTAGGTGGCGACACCACTGATGGCTACACCTTC. V gene TRBV9 combines with J gene TRBJ1-2; no clear D gene. Germline assignment: CDR1 SGDLS and CDR2 YYNGEE. V gave up 0 bases and J gave up 6 bases, with 15 bases separating them. This CDR3 has 15 amino acids.

The chain uses TRBV30 and TRBJ1-4; 8 bases are a match to TRBD1. The CDR3 sequence is 17 residues long. V gave up 0 bases and J gave up 7 bases; unmatched junction bases: 13. The germline gives CDR1 GTSNPN, CDR2 SVGIG (reference sequence). Written as DNA, the CDR3 is TGTGCCTGGAGTGTACGTCAGGGGGCATTTAAGATTGAAAAACTGTTTTTT. It translates to CAWSVRQGAFKIEKLFF.

The V and J genes are TRBV7-3 and TRBJ1-6; possible D gene TRBD1, 5 bases. Germline assignment: CDR1 SGHTA and CDR2 FQGTGA. The V end lost 2 bases, the J end lost 10 bases, and 9 bases lay between the germline ends. The CDR3 is 13 amino acids. The CDR3 protein is CASSLGGVSPLHF. The CDR3 region has the DNA TGTGCCAGCAGCTTAGGGGGGGTCTCACCCCTCCACTTT. Variable domain in full (rest from reference TRBV7-3 and TRBJ1-6): GAGVSQTPSNKVTEKGKYVELRCDPISGHTALYWYRQSLGQGPEFLIYFQGTGAADDSGLPNDRFFAVRPEGSVSTLKIQRTERGDSAVYLCASSLGGVSPLHFGNGTRLTVT.

The chain has TRBV27 and TRBJ1-5; D remains ambiguous. The germline V gene has CDR1 MNHEY and CDR2 SMNVEV (reference sequence). Trimming removed 1 base at V and 5 bases at J, with 6 bases between. This CDR3 spans 13 amino acids. Written as DNA, the CDR3 is TGTGCCAGCAGTTTATATAGGGATCAGCCCCAGCATTTT. Its translation: CASSLYRDQPQHF.

This clone was picked up one time. The V gene is TRBV7-2, the J gene TRBJ2-1, with TRBD2 matching 14 bases. V gave up 1 base and J gave up 6 bases; unmatched junction bases: 8. This CDR3 has 18 residues. Germline-derived CDR1 and CDR2 are SGHTA and FQGNSA. For the CDR3, the DNA is TGTGCCAGCAGCTTAGGACTAGCGGGGGGGCCGGATTCCAATGAGCAGTTCTTC. Protein product: CASSLGLAGGPDSNEQFF.

The chain is built from TRBV4-3 and TRBJ2-1; 8 bases are shared with TRBD2. The CDR3 covers 21 residues. The germline CDR1 and CDR2 sequences are LGHNA and YSLEER. With 0 bases clipped from V and 6 bases from J, the junction kept 22 bases outside the gene matches. The CDR3 spells CASSQDPFVRMIGGRSNEQFF. The CDR3 region has the DNA TGCGCCAGCAGCCAAGATCCGTTCGTTCGTATGATTGGCGGGAGGAGCAATGAGCAGTTCTTC.

CDR3 nucleotide sequence: TGTGCCAGCAGCTTAATAGGGGGATACGGCAATGAGCAGTTCTTC. Amino acids: CASSLIGGYGNEQFF. The chain uses TRBV7-3 and TRBJ2-1; D perhaps matches TRBD1 (6 bases). Germline loops: CDR1 SGHTA, CDR2 FQGTGA. The CDR3 covers 15 residues. Trimming pared 1 base from V and 6 bases from J, leaving 13 bases between.

The chain uses TRBV4-3 and TRBJ2-2; TRBD1 is a possible D gene (6 bases). Trimming stripped 1 base from V and 4 bases from J, with 13 bases between. The CDR3 runs to 16 residues. Germline lookup yields CDR1 LGHNA and CDR2 YSLEER. CDR3 protein: CASSQALRGSTGELFF. CDR3 bases: TGCGCCAGCAGCCAAGCCCTCAGGGGTAGCACCGGGGAGCTGTTTTTT.

The CDR3 sequence is CASSLVFTADTQYF. In DNA, the CDR3 is TGTGCCAGCAGCTTAGTATTTACTGCAGATACGCAGTATTTT. This chain joins TRBV11-2 and TRBJ2-3, with D unresolved. The V and J ends lost 1 base and 4 bases respectively, with 9 bases between them. CDR3 length: 14 amino acids. The germline V gene has CDR1 SGHAT and CDR2 FQNNGV.

The genes are TRBV7-8 and TRBJ1-5, with 9 nucleotides matching TRBD1. CDR1 SGHVS and CDR2 FQNEAQ come from the germline V gene. The CDR3 length is 18 residues. V was pared by 2 bases and J by 0 bases, with 8 bases of the junction left unmatched. The CDR3 is CASSLLTTGGYSNQPQHF. CDR3 DNA sequence: TGTGCCAGCAGCTTACTTACTACAGGGGGCTATAGCAATCAGCCCCAGCATTTT.

The chain is built from TRBV10-1 and TRBJ1-1; D possibly corresponds to TRBD1 (5 bases). Germline CDR1 reads WNHNN; CDR2 reads SYGVQD (reference sequence). The V end lost 2 bases, the J end lost 2 bases, and 9 bases lay between the germline ends. The length of the CDR3 is 14 residues. As DNA, the CDR3 is TGCGCCAGCAGTGAGAGGGGAGAAAACACTGAAGCTTTCTTT. It yields the protein CASSERGENTEAFF.

The chain carries TRBV30 and TRBJ1-1; D remains ambiguous. Trimming removed 1 base at V and 1 base at J, with 4 bases between. Germline V gene lookup returns CDR1 GTSNPN and CDR2 SVGIG (reference sequence). This CDR3 contains 12 residues. CDR3 loop: CAWSEENTEAFF. The CDR3 DNA reads TGTGCCTGGAGTGAGGAGAACACTGAAGCTTTCTTT.

The chain links TRBV6-1 to TRBJ2-5; the match to TRBD2 covers 15 bases. This CDR3 is built from 15 residues. The germline gives CDR1 MNHNS, CDR2 SASEGT. The junction had 2 bases not matched to a gene; V was cut back by 7 bases and J by 2 bases. As DNA, the CDR3 is TGTGCCAGCACCGGACTAGCGGGGGGGCAAGAGACCCAGTACTTC. Its protein product is CASTGLAGGQETQYF.

The rearrangement links TRBV28 to TRBJ1-1; D gene ambiguous. Per germline, CDR1 MDHEN and CDR2 SYDVKM. This CDR3 has 14 amino acids. The V end lost 6 bases, the J end lost 4 bases, and 15 bases lay between the germline ends. CDR3 bases: TGTGCCAGCAGGCCGGCGGGTGGGAGCACTGAAGCTTTCTTT. It encodes CASRPAGGSTEAFF.

The rearrangement links TRBV7-9 to TRBJ1-4; no reliable D call. The CDR3 consists of 14 residues. Germline V gene data show CDR1 as SEHNR and CDR2 as FQNEAQ (reference sequence). Trimming left V 3 bases short and J 0 bases short, with 5 bases between. The chain's CDR3 is CASSFRSTNEKLFF. The DNA of the CDR3 is TGTGCCAGCAGCTTCCGTTCAACTAATGAAAAACTGTTTTTT.

This clone was detected once. The chain combines TRBV7-2 with TRBJ1-1, with D hard to call. The germline gives CDR1 SGHTA, CDR2 FQGNSA. The CDR3 is made up of 14 amino acids. Trimming pared 8 bases from V and 1 base from J, leaving 14 bases between. The CDR3 reads CASHGRRRNTEAFF. The CDR3 bases are TGTGCCAGCCACGGTCGCAGGAGGAACACTGAAGCTTTCTTT.

There are a few counts of this clone. The genes are TRBV2 and TRBJ1-2, with 7 bases identical to TRBD1. The CDR3 is 15 residues long. Trimming removed 4 bases from V and 2 bases from J; junction bases left unmatched: 7. CDR1 SNHLY and CDR2 FYNNEI come from the germline V gene. CDR3 in amino acids: CASSGVGTANYGYTF. CDR3 in DNA: TGTGCCAGCAGTGGGGTGGGGACAGCCAACTATGGCTACACCTTC.

The chain combines TRBV27 with TRBJ2-7, with TRBD1 identical over 7 bases. This CDR3 comprises 13 residues. Germline CDR1 reads MNHEY; CDR2 reads SMNVEV (reference sequence). The V gene end was trimmed by 3 bases and the J gene end by 2 bases; junction bases not matched to a gene: 1. In DNA, the CDR3 is TGTGCCAGCAGTTTGACAGGGACCTACGAGCAGTACTTC. Protein: CASSLTGTYEQYF.

The V gene is TRBV28, the J gene TRBJ2-2; 11 nucleotides agree with TRBD2. The junction had 6 bases not matched to a gene; V was cut back by 6 bases and J by 6 bases. Germline V gene data show CDR1 as MDHEN and CDR2 as SYDVKM. The CDR3 has 15 residues. The CDR3 sequence: CASSPGTSGAGELFF. CDR3 nucleotide sequence: TGTGCCAGCAGCCCGGGGACTAGCGGTGCCGGGGAGCTGTTTTTT.

The J gene is TRBJ2-5, the V gene TRBV5-4; 11 bases align to TRBD2. The CDR3 has 15 residues. Germline V gene sequence: CDR1 SGHNT, CDR2 YYREEE (reference sequence). With 2 bases clipped from V and 5 bases from J, the junction kept 5 bases outside the gene matches. The CDR3, as DNA: TGTGCCAGCAGCTTAGAGACTAGCGGGGTTGAGACCCAGTACTTC. This gives the protein CASSLETSGVETQYF.

With regard to this clone: Germline and junction disagree at one end, which may indicate a read error. Distinct nucleotide sequences in the sample also encode this CDR3. The chain recombines TRBV9 with TRBJ2-4; weak D call: TRBD2 (6 bases). The CDR3 loop spans 16 amino acids. Germline V gene data show CDR1 as SGDLS and CDR2 as YYNGEE. CDR3 sequence reads: CASSVVLPGGRRIQYF. CDR3 DNA sequence: TGTGCCAGTAGCGTAGTTCTTCCCGGAGGGCGGAGGATTCAGTACTTC.

This clone was counted only a few times. The CDR3 coding sequence is TGTGCCAGCAGCACTGCCGGGGGGGCACAGCCCCAGCATTTT. This codes for CASSTAGGAQPQHF. The genes are TRBV27 and TRBJ1-5, with a tentative D call TRBD1 (6 bases). Germline V CDR1 and CDR2: MNHEY, SMNVEV (reference sequence). The CDR3 is made up of 14 amino acids. V dropped 6 bases and J dropped 7 bases, with 16 bases sitting between them.

V usage is TRBV11-2 and J usage is TRBJ1-3, with unresolved D. Germline V lookup: CDR1 SGHAT, CDR2 FQNNGV. V shed 5 bases and J shed 4 bases, with 15 bases lying between them. The length of the CDR3 is 15 residues. CDR3 region: CASSRLTPGGNTIYF. For the CDR3, the DNA is TGTGCCAGCAGCAGGCTCACTCCCGGAGGAAACACCATATATTTT.

The chain recombines TRBV2 with TRBJ2-1, with 12 bases lining up with TRBD2. This CDR3 is 15 amino acids long. Germline V gene sequence: CDR1 SNHLY, CDR2 FYNNEI. Trimming took 6 bases from V and 7 from J; bases not matched to a gene: 7. CDR3 coding DNA: TGTGCCAGCAGGAGTGTGCTAGCGGGGGGGAATGAGCAGTTCTTC. Protein sequence: CASRSVLAGGNEQFF.

This rearrangement joins TRBV7-9 to TRBJ2-2; tentative D call: TRBD1 (6 bases). Per germline, CDR1 SEHNR and CDR2 FQNEAQ (reference sequence). The CDR3 length is 17 residues. V was cut by 3 bases and J by 4 bases, with 18 bases left in between. CDR3 in amino acids: CASSFIGSRGGTGELFF. As DNA, the CDR3 is TGTGCCAGCAGCTTTATAGGTTCCAGGGGTGGCACCGGGGAGCTGTTTTTT.

This chain uses TRBV7-2 with TRBJ1-2, with TRBD1 as a possible D gene (5 bases). Per germline, CDR1 SGHTA and CDR2 FQGNSA. Deletions cut 5 bases from V and 2 bases from J, with 9 bases between. There are 13 residues in the CDR3. The CDR3, as DNA: TGTGCCAGCAGCCCATGGGGGAACTATGGCTACACCTTC. As protein: CASSPWGNYGYTF.